The clone carrying this T cell receptor (beta chain) was seen a handful of times. The antigen is undetermined. The data are from a study of T cell responses to AZD1222 COVID-19 vaccine. Study-wide results and caveats: Reports say nearly half of spike-specific TCRs go after unmutated variant regions.

Clones were sequenced by immunoSEQ multiplex PCR, and TCRdb holds only the in-frame ones, with some missing. The sample carries 20,000 or so clones, roughly 81% recorded once. J was trimmed by 1 base and V by 5 bases; bases with no gene match: 7. CDR3 length: 15 amino acids. The V gene's germline CDR1 is SGHVS and CDR2 FQNEAQ. The sample consisted of peripheral blood, taken 28 days after the second AZD1222 dose. V and J are TRBV7-8 and TRBJ1-1, with TRBD1 matching 7 bases. The sequence derives from an adult who received the AZD1222 COVID-19 vaccine. The CDR3 DNA reads as TGTGCCAGCAGCGCTCTACAGGGGTCGAACACTGAAGCTTTCTTT. Residues: CASSALQGSNTEAFF.